The present entry profiles one T cell receptor (beta chain) with its context. This specimen comes from a study of blood T cell repertoires in COVID-19. Study at large: Italy, Spain and the United States were the sources of the convalescent and acute COVID-19 samples.

V was pared by 2 bases and J by 0 bases, with 4 bases between. This CDR3 has 13 amino acids. Per the germline V gene, CDR1 is MRHNA and CDR2 is SNTAGT. Assay used: immunoSEQ multiplex PCR; TCRdb lists only in-frame clones, some missing. Of more than 70,000 clones detected, about 87% appear once; the ten largest clones hold 4.5% to 7%. The V gene is TRBV6-4, the J gene TRBJ1-1; D unresolved. The source of this sequence is a man between 50 and 59 years old with active COVID-19. The sample consisted of peripheral blood. The CDR3 sequence: CASSDGLNTEAFF. For the CDR3, the DNA is TGTGCCAGCAGTGACGGCCTGAACACTGAAGCTTTCTTT.